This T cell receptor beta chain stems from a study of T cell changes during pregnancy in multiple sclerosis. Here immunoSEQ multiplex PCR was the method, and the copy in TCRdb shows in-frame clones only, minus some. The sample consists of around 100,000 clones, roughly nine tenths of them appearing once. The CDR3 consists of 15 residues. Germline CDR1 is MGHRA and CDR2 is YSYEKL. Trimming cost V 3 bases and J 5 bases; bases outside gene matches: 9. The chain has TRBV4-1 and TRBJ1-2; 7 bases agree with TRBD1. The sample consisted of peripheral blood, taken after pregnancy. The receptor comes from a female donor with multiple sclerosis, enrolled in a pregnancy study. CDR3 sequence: CASSHGRIQGYGYTF. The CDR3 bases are TGCGCCAGCAGCCATGGAAGGATACAGGGGTATGGCTACACCTTC.